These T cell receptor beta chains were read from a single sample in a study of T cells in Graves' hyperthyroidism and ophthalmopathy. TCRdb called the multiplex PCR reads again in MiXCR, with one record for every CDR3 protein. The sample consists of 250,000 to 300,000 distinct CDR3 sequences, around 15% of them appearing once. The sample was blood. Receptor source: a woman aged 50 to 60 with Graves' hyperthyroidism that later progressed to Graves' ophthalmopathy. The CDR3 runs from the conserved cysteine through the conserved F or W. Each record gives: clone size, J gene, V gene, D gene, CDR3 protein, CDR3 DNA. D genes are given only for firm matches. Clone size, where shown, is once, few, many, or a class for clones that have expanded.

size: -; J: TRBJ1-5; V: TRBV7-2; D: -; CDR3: CASSLASGRNQPQHF; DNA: TGTGCCAGCAGCTTAGCTTCAGGGCGCAATCAGCCCCAGCATTTT
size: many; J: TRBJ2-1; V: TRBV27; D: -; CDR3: CASSLWGREQFF; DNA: TGTGCCAGCAGTTTATGGGGTCGGGAGCAGTTCTTC
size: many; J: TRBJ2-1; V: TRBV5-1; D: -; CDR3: CASAPGWDYNEQFF; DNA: TGCGCCAGCGCCCCAGGATGGGACTACAATGAGCAGTTCTTC
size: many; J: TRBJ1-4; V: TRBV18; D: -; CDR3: CASSPPGQFMEKLFF; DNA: TGTGCCAGCTCACCGCCGGGACAATTCATGGAAAAACTGTTTTTT
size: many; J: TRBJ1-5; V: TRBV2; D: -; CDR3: CARGPGGGNQPQHF; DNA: TGTGCCAGAGGACCGGGCGGGGGCAATCAGCCCCAGCATTTT
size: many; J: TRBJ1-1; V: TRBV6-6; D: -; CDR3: CASSYEDESEAFF; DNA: TGTGCCAGCAGTTACGAGGACGAGTCTGAAGCTTTCTTT
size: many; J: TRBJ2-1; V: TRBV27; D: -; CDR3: CASSLPRRGGSYNEQFF; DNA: TGTGCCAGCAGCCTCCCCCGGAGGGGGGGCTCCTACAATGAGCAGTTCTTC
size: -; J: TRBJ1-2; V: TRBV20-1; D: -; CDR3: CSASVSGYYGYTF; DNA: TGCAGTGCTAGTGTCTCAGGGTACTATGGCTACACCTTC
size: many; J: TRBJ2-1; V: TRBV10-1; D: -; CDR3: CASSEVVGGEQFF; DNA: TGCGCCAGCAGTGAAGTGGTGGGCGGTGAGCAGTTCTTC
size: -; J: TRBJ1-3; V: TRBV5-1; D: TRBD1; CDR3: CASSHTGAFSGNTIYF; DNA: TGCGCCAGCAGCCACACAGGGGCCTTCTCTGGAAACACCATATATTTT
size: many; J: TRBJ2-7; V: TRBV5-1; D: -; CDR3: CASSFRDTDYEQYF; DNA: TGCGCCAGCAGCTTCCGGGACACAGACTACGAGCAGTACTTC
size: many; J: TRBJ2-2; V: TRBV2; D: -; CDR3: CASGVSPHTGELFF; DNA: TGTGCCAGCGGCGTATCACCGCACACCGGGGAGCTGTTTTTT
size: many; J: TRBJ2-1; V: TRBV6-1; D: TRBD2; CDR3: CASIRRSGGFIDEQFF; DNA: TGTGCCAGCATACGAAGGTCGGGGGGTTTTATCGATGAGCAGTTCTTC
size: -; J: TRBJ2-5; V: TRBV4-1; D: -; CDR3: CASSQVTLGLLRETQYF; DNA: TGCGCCAGCAGCCAAGTAACGCTGGGACTCCTCAGGGAGACCCAGTACTTC
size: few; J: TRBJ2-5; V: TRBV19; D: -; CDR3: CASSYDRWGKTQYF; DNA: TGTGCCAGTAGTTACGACAGGTGGGGGAAGACCCAGTACTTC
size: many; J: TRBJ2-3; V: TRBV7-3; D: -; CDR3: CASSTTRTDTQYF; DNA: TGTGCCAGCAGCACAACAAGGACAGATACGCAGTATTTT
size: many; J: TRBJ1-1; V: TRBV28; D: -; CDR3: CASRRFGIEAFF; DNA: TGTGCCAGCCGTAGGTTCGGAATTGAAGCTTTCTTT
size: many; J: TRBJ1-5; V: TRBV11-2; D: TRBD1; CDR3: CASSLGPGQGGQPQHF; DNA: TGTGCCAGCAGCTTAGGGCCGGGACAGGGTGGACAGCCCCAGCATTTT
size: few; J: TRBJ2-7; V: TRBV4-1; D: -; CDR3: CASSRARGRDTYEQYF; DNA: TGCGCCAGCAGCCGGGCTCGCGGGCGGGACACCTACGAGCAGTACTTC
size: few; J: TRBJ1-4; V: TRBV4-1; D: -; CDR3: CASSQLPGLFATNEKLFF; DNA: TGCGCCAGCAGCCAACTCCCCGGACTCTTCGCAACTAATGAAAAACTGTTTTTT
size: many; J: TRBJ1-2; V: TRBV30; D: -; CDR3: CAWTPGGGNNYGYTF; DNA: TGTGCCTGGACCCCTGGGGGAGGGAATAACTATGGCTACACCTTC
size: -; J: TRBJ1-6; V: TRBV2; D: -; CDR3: CASSVGRGSPLHF; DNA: TGTGCCAGCAGTGTAGGCCGCGGATCACCCCTCCACTTT
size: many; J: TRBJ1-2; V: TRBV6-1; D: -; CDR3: CASRGRGGITSYGYTF; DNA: TGTGCCAGCCGGGGACGAGGGGGAATTACTAGCTATGGCTACACCTTC
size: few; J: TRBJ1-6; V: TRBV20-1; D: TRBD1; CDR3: CSAGPGQGINNSPLHF; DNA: TGCAGTGCTGGACCGGGACAGGGGATAAATAATTCACCCCTCCACTTT
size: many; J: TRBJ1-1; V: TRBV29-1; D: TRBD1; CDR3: CSVDLDRGRAFF; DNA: TGCAGCGTTGACCTTGACAGGGGTCGAGCTTTCTTT
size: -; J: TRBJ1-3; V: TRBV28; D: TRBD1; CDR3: CASAQGANVGNTIYF; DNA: TGTGCCAGTGCCCAGGGGGCGAATGTTGGAAACACCATATATTTT
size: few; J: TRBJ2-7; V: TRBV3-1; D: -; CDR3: CASSGEGSSYERYF; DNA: TGTGCCAGCAGCGGCGAGGGCAGCTCCTACGAGCGGTACTTC
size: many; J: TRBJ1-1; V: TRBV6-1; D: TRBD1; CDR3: CASRTRQGPNTEAFF; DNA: TGTGCCAGCAGGACTAGACAGGGTCCGAACACTGAAGCTTTCTTT